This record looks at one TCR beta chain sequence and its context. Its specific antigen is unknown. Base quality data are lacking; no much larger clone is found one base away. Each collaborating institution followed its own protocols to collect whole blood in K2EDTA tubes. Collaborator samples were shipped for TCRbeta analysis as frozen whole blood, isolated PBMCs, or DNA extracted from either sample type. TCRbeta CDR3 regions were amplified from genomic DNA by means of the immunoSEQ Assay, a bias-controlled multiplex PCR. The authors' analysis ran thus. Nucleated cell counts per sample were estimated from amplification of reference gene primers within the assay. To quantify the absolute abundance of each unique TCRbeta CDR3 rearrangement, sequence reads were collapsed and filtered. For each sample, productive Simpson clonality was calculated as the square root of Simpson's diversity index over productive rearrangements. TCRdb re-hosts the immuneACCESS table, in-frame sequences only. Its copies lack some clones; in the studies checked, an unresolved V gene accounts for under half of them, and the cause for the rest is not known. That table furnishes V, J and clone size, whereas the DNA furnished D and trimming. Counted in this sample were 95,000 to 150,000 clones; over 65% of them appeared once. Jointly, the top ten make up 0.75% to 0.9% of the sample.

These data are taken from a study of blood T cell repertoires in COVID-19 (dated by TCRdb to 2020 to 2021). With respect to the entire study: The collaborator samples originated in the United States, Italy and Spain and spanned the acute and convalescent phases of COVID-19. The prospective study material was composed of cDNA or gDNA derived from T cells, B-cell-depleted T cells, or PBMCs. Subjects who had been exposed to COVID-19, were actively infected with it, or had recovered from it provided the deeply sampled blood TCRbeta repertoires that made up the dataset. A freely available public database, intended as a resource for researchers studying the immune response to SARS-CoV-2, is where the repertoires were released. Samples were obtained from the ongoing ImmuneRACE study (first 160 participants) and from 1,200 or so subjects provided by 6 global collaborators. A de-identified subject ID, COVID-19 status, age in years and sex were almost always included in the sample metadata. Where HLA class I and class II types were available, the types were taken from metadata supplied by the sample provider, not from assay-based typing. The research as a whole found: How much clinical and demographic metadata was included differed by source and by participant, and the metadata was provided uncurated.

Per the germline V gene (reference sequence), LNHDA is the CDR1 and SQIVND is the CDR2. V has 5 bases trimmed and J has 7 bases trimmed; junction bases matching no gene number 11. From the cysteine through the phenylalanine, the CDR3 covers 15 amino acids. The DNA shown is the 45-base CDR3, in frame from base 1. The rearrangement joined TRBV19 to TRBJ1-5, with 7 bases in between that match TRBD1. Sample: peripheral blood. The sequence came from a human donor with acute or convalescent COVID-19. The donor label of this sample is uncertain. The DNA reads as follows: TGTGCCAGTAGTGCCACGGACAGGTTTACCCAGCCCCAGCATTTT. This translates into CASSATDRFTQPQHF.